Listed below are T cell receptor beta chains from one sample, sequenced in a study of shared clonotypes between healthy human individuals. Some clones are missing from TCRdb's copy, which holds only in-frame ones; the method was immunoSEQ multiplex PCR. The table lists around 1 million clones, 70% to 85% of them singletons. Sequenced input: memory CD4+ T cells sorted from blood. Every receptor here comes from a man between 18 and 29 years old in good health. Both conserved end residues are trimmed from each CDR3.

cdr3_aa: SAPGLRGYT
v_call: TRBV20-1
j_call: TRBJ1-2

cdr3_aa: ASSSVGAGAYEQY
v_call: TRBV7-9
j_call: TRBJ2-7

cdr3_aa: ASSFLNASSYEQY
v_call: TRBV27
j_call: TRBJ2-7

cdr3_aa: ASSKSDRVNQPQH
v_call: TRBV7-8
j_call: TRBJ1-5

cdr3_aa: ASSFSGRSGELF
v_call: TRBV11-2
j_call: TRBJ2-2

cdr3_aa: ASSLGAGRQF
v_call: TRBV11-2
j_call: TRBJ1-4

cdr3_aa: ASSPPGAGLQETQY
v_call: TRBV18
j_call: TRBJ2-5

cdr3_aa: ASSYGQGGREAF
v_call: TRBV6-5
j_call: TRBJ1-1

cdr3_aa: ASSLDRASEQY
v_call: TRBV7-2
j_call: TRBJ2-7

cdr3_aa: ASSRGTAGNTIY
v_call: TRBV28
j_call: TRBJ1-3

cdr3_aa: ASSRRQGKEQY
v_call: TRBV5-1
j_call: TRBJ2-7

cdr3_aa: ASSLEGLSLGEKLF
v_call: TRBV5-1
j_call: TRBJ1-4

cdr3_aa: ASSWDRPRSPLH
v_call: TRBV11-2
j_call: TRBJ1-6

cdr3_aa: ASSYSSGQGYEQY
v_call: TRBV6-5
j_call: TRBJ2-7

cdr3_aa: ASSPGQPNSGNTIY
v_call: TRBV18
j_call: TRBJ1-3

cdr3_aa: ASSQDWGPYEQY
v_call: TRBV4-1
j_call: TRBJ2-7

cdr3_aa: ATSRDMGYEQY
v_call: TRBV15
j_call: TRBJ2-7

cdr3_aa: AWRKQGLYQPQH
v_call: TRBV30
j_call: TRBJ1-5

cdr3_aa: ASSVPRSGTDTQY
v_call: TRBV2
j_call: TRBJ2-3

cdr3_aa: ASAEGRKTEAF
v_call: TRBV6-5
j_call: TRBJ1-1

cdr3_aa: ASSSSGGEDTQY
v_call: TRBV7-2
j_call: TRBJ2-3

cdr3_aa: ASSAQDSNQPQH
v_call: TRBV9
j_call: TRBJ1-5

cdr3_aa: ASSGLRNTDTQY
v_call: TRBV2
j_call: TRBJ2-3

cdr3_aa: ASSLAGPNNEQF
v_call: TRBV7-9
j_call: TRBJ2-1

cdr3_aa: ASSPWGQGRSPLH
v_call: TRBV27
j_call: TRBJ1-6

cdr3_aa: ASSEGAGFEQY
v_call: TRBV25-1
j_call: TRBJ2-7

cdr3_aa: ASRTGRGPYNEQF
v_call: TRBV2
j_call: TRBJ2-1

cdr3_aa: ASSHIGQGVHTEQF
v_call: TRBV14
j_call: TRBJ2-1

cdr3_aa: AIQVFDEQY
v_call: TRBV6-1
j_call: TRBJ2-7